This note documents a single T cell receptor beta chain sequence. What this receptor recognizes is not known. A read error may produce the germline difference seen at one junction end. The CDR3 spans 17 residues, from the cysteine through the phenylalanine. This entry keeps only the CDR3 DNA: 51 bases, framed from base 1. According to the germline V gene, CDR1 reads SQVTM and CDR2 reads ANQGSEA. The data originate from a study of T cells in Graves' hyperthyroidism and ophthalmopathy (dated by TCRdb to between 2018 and 2020). With respect to the entire study: Peripheral blood was sampled at the time of initial diagnosis, prior to any treatment. An independent validation cohort of under 20 hyperthyroidism patients and approximately 15 patients who later progressed to ophthalmopathy tested prospective prediction of ophthalmopathy. The 80 to 100 discovery patients were randomly divided into training and test sets at a 7:3 ratio. To identify TCR V-J signatures that set the groups apart, the researchers used a discovery cohort of approximately 98 patients, made up of 40 to 45 with Graves' ophthalmopathy and 55 to 65 with stable Graves' hyperthyroidism. The study also compared thyroid tissue and blood T-cell repertoires from roughly six Graves' hyperthyroidism patients. Once sampling was done, hyperthyroidism patients were given methimazole at a starting dose of 30 mg daily, whereas ophthalmopathy patients were given high-dose intravenous methylprednisolone. The paper reports TCR Vbeta CDR3 sequencing of over 130 peripheral blood samples: under 45 ophthalmopathy, some 80 hyperthyroidism and some 17 progressor patients. Broader findings and caveats from the paper: Ophthalmopathy was separated from stable hyperthyroidism by a 13 V-J signature model, with approximately 89% sensitivity and about 81% specificity obtained in cross-validation and 80%/75% obtained in testing. In validation, the model predicted progression to ophthalmopathy a median of around six months before onset, with about 64% sensitivity and 72.22% specificity. Sample size was not statistically predetermined, and blinding of investigators to group allocation was not performed. Most expanded thyroid clonotypes (frequency above 0.001) were also found in blood, which suggests that blood repertoires may mirror thyroid immune responses.

Moderately to severely active disease, a Clinical Activity Score of at least 3, a NOSPECS grade of at least 4, and a duration under 3 months were present in ophthalmopathy patients. The study excluded patients with uncontrolled infections, other autoimmune diseases, pregnancy or lactation. Clinical symptoms, serum thyroxine and TRAb, thyroid ultrasound, and orbital computed tomography formed the basis for the diagnoses. Ficoll-Paque density gradient centrifugation was used to isolate PBMCs from around 10 ml of fresh peripheral blood. Total RNA was extracted using Trizol reagent, and RNA quality was assessed on an Agilent 2100 Bioanalyzer. The TCR beta CDR3 regions were amplified from RNA transcripts. The first round of RT-PCR for the TCR CDR3 was performed with the HTBI primer set and the Qiagen OneStep RT-PCR kit. The libraries were constructed in a second round of multiplex PCR and then size-selected and purified. Libraries were sequenced paired-end with 100 bp reads on an Illumina HiSeq2000. Per the original workflow: Raw data were processed with SOAPnuke, discarding reads with adapters, uncalled bases, mean Phred below 15, or no exact constant-primer or identifier match. COPE v1.2.5 was used to merge high-quality paired reads, and clonotypes were defined as unique nucleotide sequences. MiTCR v1.1 was used to align clonotypes to the IMGT TRBV, TRBD and TRBJ reference segments. The analysis was restricted to V-J combinations with a frequency above 0.0001, which together covered just over 98% of the repertoires. A TCS score was defined as the ratio between F50 (clonal expansion) and ExV (chaos), using BLOSUM62-based TCRdist between CDR3 peptides within each V-J. Welch's t-statistics and random forest reduced around 550 V-J features to 13, which were used in a naive Bayes classifier (R e1071). Through fastp at Q25 and MiXCR, TCRdb rebuilt clones from the public reads, retaining in-frame beta chains. Rows are unified per CDR3 protein, each entry keeping the most common DNA and genes. The V and J calls come from TCRdb's annotation, not from the publication. In this sample the table shows about 500,000 distinct CDR3 sequences, about 16% of which occur a single time. Approximately 30% of the sample comes from the top ten.

The receptor was derived from a woman younger than 45 with Graves' ophthalmopathy. Source material: blood. The rearrangement combines TRBV29-1 with TRBJ2-1, and the D gene may be TRBD1, 6 bases matching. The DNA reads TGCAGCGTAGAAGACTTCACAGGGCACATCCCCTACAATGAGCAGTTCTTC. Its amino acids are CSVEDFTGHIPYNEQFF.